This is a list of T cell receptor beta chains from one sample in a study of T cells after posttransplantation cyclophosphamide. The table came from immunoSEQ multiplex PCR; TCRdb's copy has only in-frame clones and leaves some out. The sample is made up of about 12,000 clones, none counted only once. Sequencing used PBMCs, obtained after allogeneic stem cell transplant with posttransplant cyclophosphamide. The receptors derive from a female patient in her 40s who received an allogeneic stem cell transplant from a related donor, was CMV-positive, and had acute GVHD only. Some T cells may be provided by the graft donor. CDR3s include the opening cysteine and the closing phenylalanine or tryptophan. The D gene is left open where the match is weak.

j_gene: TRBJ1-1; v_gene: TRBV29-1; d_gene: TRBD1; CDR3aa: CSAGQGGVVTEAFF
j_gene: TRBJ1-1; v_gene: TRBV29-1; d_gene: NA; CDR3aa: CSVESLNTEAFF
j_gene: TRBJ2-3; v_gene: TRBV5-1; d_gene: NA; CDR3aa: CATSLGLWSTDTQYF
j_gene: TRBJ2-2; v_gene: TRBV10-3; d_gene: NA; CDR3aa: CAISEGRDGELFF
j_gene: TRBJ1-1; v_gene: TRBV29-1; d_gene: NA; CDR3aa: CSVDAQGLVTEAFF
j_gene: TRBJ1-5; v_gene: TRBV19; d_gene: NA; CDR3aa: CASRPTGQINQPQHF
j_gene: TRBJ1-1; v_gene: TRBV19; d_gene: TRBD1; CDR3aa: CASSRLDRERNTEAFF
j_gene: TRBJ2-6; v_gene: TRBV5-6; d_gene: TRBD1; CDR3aa: CASSERDRDRAGANVLTF
j_gene: TRBJ2-1; v_gene: TRBV12-5; d_gene: TRBD1; CDR3aa: CASGQNPIQGARDEQFF
j_gene: TRBJ1-6; v_gene: TRBV6-6; d_gene: TRBD1; CDR3aa: CASRRDSNSPLHF
j_gene: TRBJ2-7; v_gene: TRBV7-9; d_gene: NA; CDR3aa: CASSSRGDSSYEPYF
j_gene: TRBJ1-1; v_gene: TRBV10-3; d_gene: TRBD1; CDR3aa: CAISEPGQGLADTEAFF
j_gene: TRBJ2-5; v_gene: TRBV2; d_gene: TRBD2; CDR3aa: CASSGTSFETQYF
j_gene: TRBJ2-4; v_gene: TRBV18; d_gene: TRBD2; CDR3aa: CASSPGREIQYF
j_gene: TRBJ1-1; v_gene: TRBV5-6; d_gene: NA; CDR3aa: CASSLGATEAFF
j_gene: TRBJ1-4; v_gene: TRBV12-2; d_gene: NA; CDR3aa: CASLHRDDEKLFF
j_gene: TRBJ1-2; v_gene: TRBV25-1; d_gene: NA; CDR3aa: CASSGGRGFNYGYTF
j_gene: TRBJ2-1; v_gene: TRBV7-9; d_gene: NA; CDR3aa: CASSLDGRGNSYNEQFF
j_gene: TRBJ2-3; v_gene: TRBV9; d_gene: NA; CDR3aa: CASSVAVTGSTDTQYF
j_gene: TRBJ2-2; v_gene: TRBV27; d_gene: TRBD2; CDR3aa: CASSLAAGGNLVGELFF
j_gene: TRBJ2-3; v_gene: TRBV9; d_gene: TRBD1; CDR3aa: CATTPTGASTDTQYF
j_gene: TRBJ2-1; v_gene: TRBV5-6; d_gene: TRBD2; CDR3aa: CASSFVAGGRWNEQFF
j_gene: TRBJ2-2; v_gene: TRBV5-4; d_gene: TRBD1; CDR3aa: CASSPTGTGRMSGELFF
j_gene: TRBJ1-1; v_gene: TRBV9; d_gene: NA; CDR3aa: CASSRGLSPEAFF
j_gene: TRBJ1-5; v_gene: TRBV7-2; d_gene: NA; CDR3aa: CASRGPGFDQPQHF
j_gene: TRBJ1-5; v_gene: TRBV27; d_gene: TRBD1; CDR3aa: CASKSGQGRSQPQHF
j_gene: TRBJ1-2; v_gene: TRBV27; d_gene: NA; CDR3aa: CASSPSQGHYGYTF
j_gene: TRBJ1-2; v_gene: TRBV6-5; d_gene: NA; CDR3aa: CASSSPAQGSNYGYTF
j_gene: TRBJ2-5; v_gene: TRBV18; d_gene: TRBD1; CDR3aa: CASSPPDRGGETQYF
j_gene: TRBJ2-7; v_gene: TRBV5-6; d_gene: NA; CDR3aa: CASSLADEQYF
j_gene: TRBJ2-7; v_gene: TRBV12-5; d_gene: TRBD1; CDR3aa: CASQQGSSYEQYF
j_gene: TRBJ1-5; v_gene: TRBV30; d_gene: NA; CDR3aa: CAWSVRLHDQPQHF
j_gene: TRBJ2-1; v_gene: TRBV19; d_gene: NA; CDR3aa: CASSPATRGNEQFF
j_gene: TRBJ2-2; v_gene: TRBV5-6; d_gene: NA; CDR3aa: CASSLGVVAGNTGELFF
j_gene: TRBJ2-4; v_gene: TRBV5-1; d_gene: TRBD2; CDR3aa: CASPYRGGENIQYF
j_gene: TRBJ2-1; v_gene: TRBV2; d_gene: TRBD1; CDR3aa: CASSRGQGYNEQFF
j_gene: TRBJ1-4; v_gene: TRBV19; d_gene: TRBD1; CDR3aa: CASSIGGTGHEKLFF
j_gene: TRBJ2-6; v_gene: TRBV25-1; d_gene: NA; CDR3aa: CASSFSGANVLTF
j_gene: TRBJ2-2; v_gene: TRBV2; d_gene: TRBD1; CDR3aa: CASSGTGGTGELFF
j_gene: TRBJ2-7; v_gene: TRBV4-1; d_gene: TRBD2; CDR3aa: CASSQLAGAQNYEQYF
j_gene: TRBJ2-3; v_gene: TRBV28; d_gene: NA; CDR3aa: CASSSSLRGTDTQYF
j_gene: TRBJ2-5; v_gene: TRBV9; d_gene: NA; CDR3aa: CASSRSSGTEETQYF
j_gene: TRBJ1-5; v_gene: TRBV6-6; d_gene: NA; CDR3aa: CASSATDSNQPQHF
j_gene: TRBJ2-2; v_gene: TRBV7-2; d_gene: TRBD1; CDR3aa: CASSPGQSNTGELFF
j_gene: TRBJ2-4; v_gene: TRBV11-3; d_gene: NA; CDR3aa: CASSLGGSTKNIQYF
j_gene: TRBJ1-1; v_gene: TRBV30; d_gene: TRBD1; CDR3aa: CAWIRGQGAFGEAFF
j_gene: TRBJ2-4; v_gene: TRBV21-1; d_gene: NA; CDR3aa: CASSISGTSGSKSKNIQYF
j_gene: TRBJ2-7; v_gene: TRBV18; d_gene: NA; CDR3aa: CASSPRGLPGDEQYF
j_gene: TRBJ2-7; v_gene: TRBV29-1; d_gene: TRBD2; CDR3aa: CSVGLAGGQREQYF
j_gene: TRBJ2-2; v_gene: TRBV19; d_gene: TRBD2; CDR3aa: CASRLLAGAGELFF
j_gene: TRBJ2-7; v_gene: TRBV2; d_gene: NA; CDR3aa: CASSWGGRGDEQYF
j_gene: TRBJ1-1; v_gene: TRBV4-2; d_gene: NA; CDR3aa: CASSQDLRGNTEAFF